This T cell receptor (beta chain) is drawn from a study of T cell repertoires in cytomegalovirus infection. Worth noting for this clonotype: Its antigen is unidentified.

Germline V CDR1 and CDR2: MGHRA, YSYEKL. CDR3 length: 15 residues. J lost 6 bases, V lost 0 bases, and 4 bases had no gene match. Study-level results: The response measured ex vivo was dominated by TCR beta clonotypes (HLA-C-restricted and CMV-specific).

TCRdb called the reads again in MiXCR, with one record for every CDR3 protein. The sample consists of just under 500,000 distinct CDR3 sequences, roughly a third of them appearing once. Sample: cultured PBMCs, taken from culture after CMV antigen stimulation. V is TRBV4-1 and J is TRBJ2-3; 9 bases are a match to TRBD2. This TCR derives from a human donor in good health (CMV status not recorded). Some clones in this sample may be carry-over from other donors' samples. CDR3 DNA sequence: TGCGCCAGCAGCCAAGAGGTAGCGGGAGCGGATACGCAGTATTTT. This codes for CASSQEVAGADTQYF.